Listed below are T cell receptor beta chains from one sample, sequenced in a study of cytomegalovirus exposure and HLA in healthy donors. Clones were read by immunoSEQ multiplex PCR, and TCRdb kept only the in-frame ones, dropping some. The table lists under 150,000 clones, 75% of them singletons. Sequencing was carried out using PBMCs. The source of these receptors is a woman in her late teens or twenties in good health and CMV-seronegative. Each CDR3 is given with its conserved first and last residue. A D gene is named only where the DNA matches it firmly.

CDR3 protein: CASDPGNYEQYF
D gene: .
V gene: TRBV7-9
J gene: TRBJ2-7

CDR3 protein: CASSFVPGGQSFINSPLHF
D gene: TRBD1
V gene: TRBV27
J gene: TRBJ1-6

CDR3 protein: CASRSEATNEKLFF
D gene: .
V gene: TRBV6-5
J gene: TRBJ1-4

CDR3 protein: CASSGQGNEQFF
D gene: TRBD1
V gene: TRBV7-6
J gene: TRBJ2-1

CDR3 protein: CASSSRGPRNYEQYF
D gene: TRBD1
V gene: TRBV7-8
J gene: TRBJ2-7

CDR3 protein: CASSDNRPEAFF
D gene: .
V gene: TRBV6-1
J gene: TRBJ1-1

CDR3 protein: CASSLSWGDPPLHF
D gene: .
V gene: TRBV7-2
J gene: TRBJ1-6

CDR3 protein: CASSLGQGGTGELFF
D gene: TRBD1
V gene: TRBV6-5
J gene: TRBJ2-2

CDR3 protein: CASSLRVETQYF
D gene: .
V gene: TRBV7-2
J gene: TRBJ2-5

CDR3 protein: CASSAMVSTIYF
D gene: .
V gene: TRBV6-1
J gene: TRBJ1-3

CDR3 protein: CAIRSGGGTDTQYF
D gene: TRBD2
V gene: TRBV10-3
J gene: TRBJ2-3

CDR3 protein: CASSLARDRGHNEQFF
D gene: TRBD1
V gene: TRBV5-1
J gene: TRBJ2-1

CDR3 protein: CASSLEKGGGYTF
D gene: .
V gene: TRBV7-2
J gene: TRBJ1-2

CDR3 protein: CASSIDRAAEAFF
D gene: TRBD1
V gene: TRBV19
J gene: TRBJ1-1

CDR3 protein: CASNSRREGETQYF
D gene: TRBD2
V gene: TRBV7-9
J gene: TRBJ2-5

CDR3 protein: CASSLTRDRGYQETQYF
D gene: TRBD1
V gene: TRBV5-6
J gene: TRBJ2-5

CDR3 protein: CASSFGQSGELFF
D gene: .
V gene: TRBV7-6
J gene: TRBJ2-2

CDR3 protein: CASSLTPVLGNTIYF
D gene: .
V gene: TRBV27
J gene: TRBJ1-3

CDR3 protein: CASSPGWSTEAFF
D gene: .
V gene: TRBV28
J gene: TRBJ1-1

CDR3 protein: CASSLIAGDGYTF
D gene: .
V gene: TRBV7-3
J gene: TRBJ1-2

CDR3 protein: CASSIALGQNYGYTF
D gene: .
V gene: TRBV19
J gene: TRBJ1-2

CDR3 protein: CASSQAGGGQPQHF
D gene: TRBD1
V gene: TRBV14
J gene: TRBJ1-5

CDR3 protein: CATRWGFTEAFF
D gene: .
V gene: TRBV28
J gene: TRBJ1-1

CDR3 protein: CASSFMGLTGNTIYF
D gene: .
V gene: TRBV19
J gene: TRBJ1-3

CDR3 protein: CASSEDRVNEQFF
D gene: .
V gene: TRBV2
J gene: TRBJ2-1

CDR3 protein: CASSMHVASGDQETQYF
D gene: TRBD2
V gene: TRBV9
J gene: TRBJ2-5

CDR3 protein: CSVLLPDTQYF
D gene: .
V gene: TRBV29-1
J gene: TRBJ2-3

CDR3 protein: CASSYGVNTGELFF
D gene: .
V gene: TRBV6-5
J gene: TRBJ2-2

CDR3 protein: CASSDRGILNTEAFF
D gene: TRBD1
V gene: TRBV2
J gene: TRBJ1-1

CDR3 protein: CASSVDSNYGYTF
D gene: .
V gene: TRBV9
J gene: TRBJ1-2

CDR3 protein: CASSEAGGLGGNTIYF
D gene: .
V gene: TRBV6-1
J gene: TRBJ1-3

CDR3 protein: CASSHRGSVTEAFF
D gene: TRBD1
V gene: TRBV19
J gene: TRBJ1-1

CDR3 protein: CASAYGSQTQYF
D gene: .
V gene: TRBV2
J gene: TRBJ2-5

CDR3 protein: CASSEGFTGVYGYTF
D gene: TRBD1
V gene: TRBV6-1
J gene: TRBJ1-2

CDR3 protein: CASSLDRGKTEAFF
D gene: TRBD1
V gene: TRBV5-1
J gene: TRBJ1-1

CDR3 protein: CASSLTGINYGYTF
D gene: .
V gene: TRBV7-9
J gene: TRBJ1-2

CDR3 protein: CASSPGRKVGVQYF
D gene: .
V gene: TRBV6-1
J gene: TRBJ2-4

CDR3 protein: CASSLGQGSYEQYF
D gene: TRBD1
V gene: TRBV5-1
J gene: TRBJ2-7

CDR3 protein: CASSTGLNQPQHF
D gene: .
V gene: TRBV19
J gene: TRBJ1-5

CDR3 protein: CASRDRQTRNQPQHF
D gene: TRBD1
V gene: TRBV19
J gene: TRBJ1-5

CDR3 protein: CASSEHKLRRDSYSYNEQFF
D gene: .
V gene: TRBV10-1
J gene: TRBJ2-1

CDR3 protein: CASSFTTGWDSPLHF
D gene: TRBD1
V gene: TRBV11-2
J gene: TRBJ1-6

CDR3 protein: CASSLYWTGSSYEQYF
D gene: TRBD1
V gene: TRBV5-1
J gene: TRBJ2-7

CDR3 protein: CASSDPTGKSYEQYF
D gene: TRBD1
V gene: TRBV2
J gene: TRBJ2-7

CDR3 protein: CASSESGGRTEAFF
D gene: .
V gene: TRBV10-1
J gene: TRBJ1-1

CDR3 protein: CASSVGPGDTEAFF
D gene: .
V gene: TRBV9
J gene: TRBJ1-1

CDR3 protein: CASSLEGQVYGYTF
D gene: TRBD1
V gene: TRBV5-1
J gene: TRBJ1-2

CDR3 protein: CASSVGGQGRSNYGYTF
D gene: TRBD1
V gene: TRBV9
J gene: TRBJ1-2

CDR3 protein: CASSDSRVIQPQHF
D gene: .
V gene: TRBV6-4
J gene: TRBJ1-5

CDR3 protein: CASSVGTASMNTEAFF
D gene: TRBD1
V gene: TRBV9
J gene: TRBJ1-1

CDR3 protein: CASSLRFETGYYEQYF
D gene: .
V gene: TRBV19
J gene: TRBJ2-7

CDR3 protein: CASSEIYSTHTEAFF
D gene: .
V gene: TRBV2
J gene: TRBJ1-1

CDR3 protein: CASSLGTAGNTIYF
D gene: TRBD1
V gene: TRBV5-1
J gene: TRBJ1-3

CDR3 protein: CASQSRDRVPTTNEKLFF
D gene: .
V gene: TRBV2
J gene: TRBJ1-4

CDR3 protein: CASSYVDSDSNQPQHF
D gene: .
V gene: TRBV6-5
J gene: TRBJ1-5

CDR3 protein: CATHSSNEKLFF
D gene: .
V gene: TRBV28
J gene: TRBJ1-4

CDR3 protein: CASSRGRAGLLDSPLHF
D gene: .
V gene: TRBV5-6
J gene: TRBJ1-6

CDR3 protein: CASTRQGAQTQYF
D gene: TRBD1
V gene: TRBV5-1
J gene: TRBJ2-5

CDR3 protein: CASSQPLMGPEAFF
D gene: .
V gene: TRBV4-1
J gene: TRBJ1-1

CDR3 protein: CASRLTGQETQYF
D gene: .
V gene: TRBV6-5
J gene: TRBJ2-5